The 5 T cell receptor beta chains presented below share a single source sample, sequenced in a study of T cells in Graves' hyperthyroidism and ophthalmopathy. The investigators amplified TCR beta CDR3 regions from RNA transcripts. Researchers ran a first-round RT-PCR on the TCR CDR3 using the HTBI primer set. TCRdb re-analysed the multiplex PCR reads in MiXCR, keeping a single row per CDR3 protein. The table shows about 600,000 distinct CDR3 sequences, with 14% occurring only once. The specimen sequenced was blood. Receptors originate from a woman in her fifties or sixties with Graves' ophthalmopathy.

This clonotype appeared many times. The V call is TRBV29-1, the J call TRBJ2-7, with no clear D. The V end was cut by 4 bases, the J end by 3 bases, with 13 bases between. Germline values: CDR1 SQVTM, CDR2 ANQGSEA. The CDR3 has 13 residues. CDR3 bases: TGCAGCGTTGCAAGTCCCCCTTTCTACGAGCAGTACTTC. Its protein product is CSVASPPFYEQYF.

This clonotype was recorded many times. J is TRBJ2-1 and V is TRBV28; perhaps D is TRBD1 or TRBD2 (5 bases each). The CDR3 extends over 14 amino acids. Germline lookup yields CDR1 MDHEN and CDR2 SYDVKM. Trimming shortened V by 4 bases and J by 9 bases, and 16 bases separated the two germline ends. As DNA, the CDR3 is TGTGCCAGCAGTTCAGGGCCCTCGGAGGTTGAGCAGTTCTTC. It codes for CASSSGPSEVEQFF.

At least ten counts were recorded for this clonotype. The V gene is TRBV12-3 or TRBV12-4, the J gene TRBJ1-5; TRBD1 agrees at 7 bases. The CDR3 length is 14 residues. V lost 6 bases and J lost 3; bases outside the gene matches: 5. This CDR3 reads CASSRQGINQPQHF. CDR3 sequence (DNA): TGTGCCAGCAGCAGACAGGGAATCAATCAGCCCCAGCATTTT.

There are a few counts of this clonotype. The chain links TRBV7-3 to TRBJ2-7; D is ambiguous. V was clipped by 9 bases and J by 3 bases, with 15 bases between them. This CDR3 has 13 residues. Germline lookup yields CDR1 SGHTA and CDR2 FQGTGA. CDR3 nucleotide sequence: TGTGCCAGTAGTATGGCCAACGTCTACGAGCAGTACTTC. Translation: CASSMANVYEQYF.

This clonotype was seen repeatedly, ten times or more. The chain uses TRBV6-1 and TRBJ1-1, with 9 bases aligning to TRBD1. With 2 bases clipped from V and 6 bases from J, the junction kept 7 bases outside the gene matches. The CDR3 runs 15 residues. Germline assignment: CDR1 MNHNS and CDR2 SASEGT. The CDR3 spells CASSEPGQGFAEAFF. The CDR3 nucleotides read TGTGCCAGCAGTGAACCGGGACAGGGTTTCGCTGAAGCTTTCTTT.